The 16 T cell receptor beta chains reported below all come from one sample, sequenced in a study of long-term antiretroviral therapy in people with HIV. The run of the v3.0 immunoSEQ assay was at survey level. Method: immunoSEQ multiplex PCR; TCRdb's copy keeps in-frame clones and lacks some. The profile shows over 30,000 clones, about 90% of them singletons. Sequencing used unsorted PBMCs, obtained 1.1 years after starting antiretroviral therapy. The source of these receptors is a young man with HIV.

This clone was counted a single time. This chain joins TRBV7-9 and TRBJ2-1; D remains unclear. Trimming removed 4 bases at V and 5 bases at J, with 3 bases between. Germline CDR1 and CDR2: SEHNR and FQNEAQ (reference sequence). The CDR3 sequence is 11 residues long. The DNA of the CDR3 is TGTGCCAGCAGCTCAAACAATGAGCAGTTCTTC. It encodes CASSSNNEQFF.

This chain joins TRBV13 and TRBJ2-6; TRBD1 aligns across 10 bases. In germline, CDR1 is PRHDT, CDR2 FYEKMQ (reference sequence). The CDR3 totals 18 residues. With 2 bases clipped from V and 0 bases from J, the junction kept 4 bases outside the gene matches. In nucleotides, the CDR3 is TGTGCCAGCAGCTTAAGGGGGGACAGGGGCTCTGGGGCCAACGTCCTGACTTTC. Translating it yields CASSLRGDRGSGANVLTF.

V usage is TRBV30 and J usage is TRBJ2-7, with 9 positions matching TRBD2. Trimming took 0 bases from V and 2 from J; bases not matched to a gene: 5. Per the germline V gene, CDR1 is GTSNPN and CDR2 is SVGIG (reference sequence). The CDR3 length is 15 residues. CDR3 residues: CAWSVRGGRAYEQYF. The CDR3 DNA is TGTGCCTGGAGTGTACGGGGCGGGAGGGCCTACGAGCAGTACTTC.

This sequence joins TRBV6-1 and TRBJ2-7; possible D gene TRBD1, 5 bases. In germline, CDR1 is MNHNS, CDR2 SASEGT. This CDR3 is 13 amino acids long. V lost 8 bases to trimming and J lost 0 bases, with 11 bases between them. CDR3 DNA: TGTGCCAGCCGACAGCAGAGCTCCTACGAGCAGTACTTC. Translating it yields CASRQQSSYEQYF.

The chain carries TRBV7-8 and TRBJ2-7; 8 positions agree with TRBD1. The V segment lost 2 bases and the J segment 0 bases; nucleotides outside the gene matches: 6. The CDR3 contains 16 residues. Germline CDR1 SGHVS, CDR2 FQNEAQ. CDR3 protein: CASSLLRTGSSYEQYF. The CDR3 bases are TGTGCCAGCAGCTTATTGAGGACAGGGAGCTCCTACGAGCAGTACTTC.

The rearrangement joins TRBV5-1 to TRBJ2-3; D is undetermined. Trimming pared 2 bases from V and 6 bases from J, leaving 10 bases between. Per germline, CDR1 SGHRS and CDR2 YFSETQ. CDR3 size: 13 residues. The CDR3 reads CASSFAKLDTQYF. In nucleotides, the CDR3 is TGCGCCAGCAGCTTTGCCAAGTTGGATACGCAGTATTTT. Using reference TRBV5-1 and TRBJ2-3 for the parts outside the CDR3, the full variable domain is KAGVTQTPRYLIKTRGQQVTLSCSPISGHRSVSWYQQTPGQGLQFLFEYFSETQRNKGNFPGRFSGRQFSNSRSEMNVSTLELGDSALYLCASSFAKLDTQYFGPGTRLTVL.

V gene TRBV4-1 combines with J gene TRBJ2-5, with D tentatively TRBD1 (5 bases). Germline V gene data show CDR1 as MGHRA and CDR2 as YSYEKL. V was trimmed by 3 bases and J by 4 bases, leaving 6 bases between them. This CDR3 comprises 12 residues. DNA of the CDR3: TGCGCCAGCAGCCATCAGGGAGAGACCCAGTACTTC. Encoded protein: CASSHQGETQYF.

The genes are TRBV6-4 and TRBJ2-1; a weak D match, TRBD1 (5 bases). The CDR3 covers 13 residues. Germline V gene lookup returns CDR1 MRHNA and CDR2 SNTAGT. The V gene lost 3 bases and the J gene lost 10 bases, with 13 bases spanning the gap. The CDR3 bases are TGTGCCAGCAGTGATACTACTCCAGGGGAGCAGTTCTTC. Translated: CASSDTTPGEQFF.

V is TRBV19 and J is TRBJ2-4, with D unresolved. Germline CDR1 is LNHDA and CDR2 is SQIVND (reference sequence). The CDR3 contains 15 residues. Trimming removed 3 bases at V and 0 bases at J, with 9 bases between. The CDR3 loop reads CASSIATLAKNIQYF. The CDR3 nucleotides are TGTGCCAGTAGTATTGCTACGTTAGCCAAAAACATTCAGTACTTC.

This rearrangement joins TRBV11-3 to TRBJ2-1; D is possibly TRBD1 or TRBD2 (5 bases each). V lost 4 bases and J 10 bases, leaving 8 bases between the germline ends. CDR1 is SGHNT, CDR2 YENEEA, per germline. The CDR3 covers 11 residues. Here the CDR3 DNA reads TGTGCCAGCAGCTCCCGGGACGAGCAGTTCTTC. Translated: CASSSRDEQFF. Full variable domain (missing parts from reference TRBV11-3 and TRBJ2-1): EAGVVQSPRYKIIEKKQPVAFWCNPISGHNTLYWYLQNLGQGPELLIRYENEEAVDDSQLPKDRFSAERLKGVDSTLKIQPAELGDSAVYLCASSSRDEQFFGPGTRLTVL.

The CDR3 region is CASSPATSAITSTDTQYF. The CDR3 DNA is TGCGCCAGCAGCCCCGCGACTAGCGCGATAACCAGCACAGATACGCAGTATTTT. The rearrangement links TRBV4-1 to TRBJ2-3, with 8 positions matching TRBD2. Germline assignment: CDR1 MGHRA and CDR2 YSYEKL. The CDR3 has 18 amino acids. V was clipped by 4 bases and J by 0 bases; unmatched bases: 12.

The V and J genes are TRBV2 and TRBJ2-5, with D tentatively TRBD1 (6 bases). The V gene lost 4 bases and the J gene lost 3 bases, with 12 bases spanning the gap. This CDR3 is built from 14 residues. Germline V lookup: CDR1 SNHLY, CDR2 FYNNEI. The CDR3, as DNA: TGTGCCAGCAGTGGGCGTTGGACAGAAGAGACCCAGTACTTC. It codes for CASSGRWTEETQYF.

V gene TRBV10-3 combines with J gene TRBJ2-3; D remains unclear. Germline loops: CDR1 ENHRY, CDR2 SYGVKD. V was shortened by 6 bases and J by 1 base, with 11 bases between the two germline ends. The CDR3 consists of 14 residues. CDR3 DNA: TGTGCCATCAGCCCGACCGAAGGCACAGATACGCAGTATTTT. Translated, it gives CAISPTEGTDTQYF.

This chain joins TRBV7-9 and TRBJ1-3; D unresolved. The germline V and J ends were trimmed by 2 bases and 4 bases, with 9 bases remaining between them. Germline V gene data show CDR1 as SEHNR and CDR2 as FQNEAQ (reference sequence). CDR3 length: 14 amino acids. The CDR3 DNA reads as TGTGCCAGCAGCTTATCGGCAGTAGGAAACACCATATATTTT. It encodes CASSLSAVGNTIYF.

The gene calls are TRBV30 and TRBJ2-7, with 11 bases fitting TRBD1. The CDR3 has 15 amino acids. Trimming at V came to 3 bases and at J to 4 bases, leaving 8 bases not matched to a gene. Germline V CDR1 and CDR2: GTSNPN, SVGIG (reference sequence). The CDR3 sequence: CAWRLGTGGSYEQYF. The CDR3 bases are TGTGCCTGGAGGCTAGGGACAGGGGGTTCATACGAGCAGTACTTC.

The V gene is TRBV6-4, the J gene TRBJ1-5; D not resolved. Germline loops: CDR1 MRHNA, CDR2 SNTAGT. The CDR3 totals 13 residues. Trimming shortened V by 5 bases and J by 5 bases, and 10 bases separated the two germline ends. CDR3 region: CASSPGLYQPQHF. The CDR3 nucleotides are TGTGCCAGCAGTCCCGGACTCTATCAGCCCCAGCATTTT.